A selection of T cell receptor beta chains follows, all from one sample in a study of blood T cell repertoires in COVID-19. Libraries were prepared by immunoSEQ multiplex PCR; TCRdb keeps only in-frame clonotypes and omits some of them. The sample consists of tens of thousands of clones, 90% of them appearing once. Sequenced material: peripheral blood. These receptors came from a human donor in a cohort sampled during active COVID-19. Both conserved end residues are part of each CDR3. D genes are given only for firm matches. Size values are once, few and many counts, or a class for expanded clones, and some rows have none.

clone size	J gene	V gene	D gene	CDR3 DNA	CDR3 protein
once	TRBJ2-3	TRBV19	TRBD2	TGTGCCAGTAGTATTAGCGGGGGCCCTAGAGATACGCAGTATTTT	CASSISGGPRDTQYF
.	TRBJ2-1	TRBV29-1	.	TGCAGCGTCGAGACAACTTACAATGAGCAGTTCTTC	CSVETTYNEQFF
.	TRBJ2-3	TRBV9	.	TGTGCCAGCAGCGTAGACGGGTCTCGCACAGATACGCAGTATTTT	CASSVDGSRTDTQYF
.	TRBJ2-1	TRBV4-1	.	TGCGCCAGCAGCCAAATTTTAAGGAGTTCCTACAATGAGCAGTTCTTC	CASSQILRSSYNEQFF
few	TRBJ1-6	TRBV24-1	.	TGTGCCACCAGCTCACTCAATTCACCCCTCCACTTT	CATSSLNSPLHF
.	TRBJ2-2	TRBV4-3	.	TGCGCCAGCAGCCAGGCTACCCCCGGGACCGGGGAGCTGTTTTTT	CASSQATPGTGELFF
.	TRBJ2-5	TRBV27	.	TGTGCCAGCGCATCGTGGTCGCCTAGTCAAGAGACCCAGTACTTC	CASASWSPSQETQYF
once	TRBJ1-6	TRBV7-6	TRBD1	TGTGCCAGCAGCACGAGGACAGGGGGGGATTCACCCCTCCACTTT	CASSTRTGGDSPLHF
few	TRBJ1-1	TRBV7-9	.	TGTGCCAGCAGCTTCGGGGTCGAGTCTTTCTTT	CASSFGVESFF
.	TRBJ2-7	TRBV7-9	.	TGTGCCAGCAGCTTAGTTGGAGCTTCCTACGAGCAGTACTTC	CASSLVGASYEQYF
.	TRBJ2-5	TRBV27	TRBD1	TGTGCCAGCAGTTACGACAGGGATGAGACCCAGTACTTC	CASSYDRDETQYF
.	TRBJ2-3	TRBV7-2	.	TGTGCCAGCAGCTACAGTTCAGATACGCAGTATTTT	CASSYSSDTQYF
.	TRBJ2-5	TRBV14	.	TGTGCCAGCAGCCAACCCCGAGGGTCCACGGGAGAGACCCAGTACTTC	CASSQPRGSTGETQYF
.	TRBJ2-1	TRBV5-6	TRBD1	TGTGCCAGCAGCTTGATGGGGCGGACAGGATATTACAATGAGCAGTTCTTC	CASSLMGRTGYYNEQFF
once	TRBJ2-1	TRBV6-2/TRBV6-3	TRBD1	TGTGCCAGCAGCCCCCGGACAGGGATAGGGGTATCGTACAATGAGCAGTTCTTC	CASSPRTGIGVSYNEQFF
once	TRBJ2-1	TRBV19	TRBD2	TGTGCCAGTACAAGGACTAGCGGGGCCAAAAGTGGGAATGAGCAGTTCTTC	CASTRTSGAKSGNEQFF
.	TRBJ2-7	TRBV5-1	.	TGCGCCAGCAGCTTGCTCGCGGCAAACTCCTACGAGCAGTACTTC	CASSLLAANSYEQYF
.	TRBJ2-2	TRBV28	.	TGTGCCAGCAGTTTAGGACTTGTGAACACCGGGGAGCTGTTTTTT	CASSLGLVNTGELFF
.	TRBJ2-3	TRBV7-3	TRBD2	TGTGCCAGCAGCTCTAGCGGCGGTGGGGATACGCAGTATTTT	CASSSSGGGDTQYF
.	TRBJ1-5	TRBV19	.	TGTGCCAGTATGTATGACACAGGGAGTCCCGGCCAGCCCCAGCATTTT	CASMYDTGSPGQPQHF
few	TRBJ2-7	TRBV6-5	.	TGTGCCAGCAGTTACTCTCGATTGGGAGACGAGCAGTACTTC	CASSYSRLGDEQYF
.	TRBJ2-1	TRBV5-1	TRBD2	TGCGCCAGCAGTGTGAGCGGGGGTCTTTATTGGGAGCAGTTCTTC	CASSVSGGLYWEQFF
.	TRBJ2-2	TRBV24-1	TRBD2	TGTGCCACCAGTGACCCCGGGACTAGCGGGGGCACCGGGGAGCTGTTTTTT	CATSDPGTSGGTGELFF
.	TRBJ2-7	TRBV4-1	.	TGCGCCAGCAGCCAAGACCCGCGGCCGAGCGAGCAGTACTTC	CASSQDPRPSEQYF
once	TRBJ1-2	TRBV5-4	.	TGTGCCAGCAGCTTAGAACAGGGCGGTAGCTACACCTTC	CASSLEQGGSYTF
.	TRBJ1-4	TRBV7-9	.	TGTGCCAGCAGCAGCCCCTCGGGAGATGAAAAACTGTTTTTT	CASSSPSGDEKLFF
.	TRBJ2-3	TRBV24-1	.	TGTGCCACCAGTGCCAATCCTACGTTCCGAGATACGCAGTATTTT	CATSANPTFRDTQYF
.	TRBJ2-3	TRBV6-5	.	TGTGCCAGCCGGCCAGGCTTCAGCACAGATACGCAGTATTTT	CASRPGFSTDTQYF
.	TRBJ2-2	TRBV4-3	TRBD1	TGCGCCAGCAGCTACATCGCCGGGACAGATTCCCCCGGGGAGCTGTTTTTT	CASSYIAGTDSPGELFF
.	TRBJ1-1	TRBV4-2	TRBD1	TGTGCCAGCAGCCTTGGGGTCAAACAGGGGGGCACTGAAGCTTTCTTT	CASSLGVKQGGTEAFF
once	TRBJ2-7	TRBV28	TRBD1	TGTGCCAGCAGTTCGTCCGGGACAGGGAAACCCTACGAGCAGTACTTC	CASSSSGTGKPYEQYF
.	TRBJ2-2	TRBV6-5	.	TGTGCCAGCAGTTATAACATCGGGGAGCTGTTTTTT	CASSYNIGELFF
.	TRBJ2-7	TRBV7-9	.	TGTGCCAGCAGCTCCGATGGCTGGTACGAGCAGTACTTC	CASSSDGWYEQYF
.	TRBJ1-1	TRBV6-1	TRBD1	TGTGCCAGCAGTGAAGAGGGGGCTTCGAACACTGAAGCTTTCTTT	CASSEEGASNTEAFF
.	TRBJ2-5	TRBV9	.	TGTGCCAGCAGCGTAGAGGTTAGCCCCGAGACCCAGTACTTC	CASSVEVSPETQYF
.	TRBJ1-2	TRBV21-1	.	TGTGCCAGCCCCGGTATTTACAGGGGGCTATGGGGCTACACCTTC	CASPGIYRGLWGYTF
.	TRBJ2-1	TRBV7-2	TRBD1	TGTGCCAGCAGCTTACAGGGGACAGCCTACAATGAGCAGTTCTTC	CASSLQGTAYNEQFF
.	TRBJ2-1	TRBV11-3	TRBD1	TGTGCCAGCAGCTATGGGACAGACAATGAGCAGTTCTTC	CASSYGTDNEQFF
.	TRBJ1-3	TRBV7-2	TRBD1	TGTGCCAGCAGCTCCGGACAGGGGGCTAACACCATATATTTT	CASSSGQGANTIYF
.	TRBJ2-3	TRBV19	.	TGTGCCAGTAGTATAGTAAAACAGGGCACGCAGTATTTT	CASSIVKQGTQYF
.	TRBJ2-2	TRBV19	.	TGTGCCAGTAGTATACACCAGGGGTTTACCGGGGAGCTGTTTTTT	CASSIHQGFTGELFF
.	TRBJ2-6	TRBV28	TRBD1	TGTGCCAGCAGCACACCCCTGACAGGGGGCGCAGGGGCCAACGTCCTGACTTTC	CASSTPLTGGAGANVLTF
.	TRBJ2-1	TRBV9	TRBD2	TGTGCCAGCAGCCGCAGCGGGGGGGCGCAAAATGAGCAGTTCTTC	CASSRSGGAQNEQFF
.	TRBJ2-2	TRBV11-2	.	TGTGCCAGCAGCAATAGGGGCCCGAACACCGGGGAGCTGTTTTTT	CASSNRGPNTGELFF
.	TRBJ1-6	TRBV5-4	.	TGTGCCAGCACCACCACCCAACAGGGAAATAATTCACCCCTCCACTTT	CASTTTQQGNNSPLHF
once	TRBJ1-5	TRBV6-6	.	TGTGCCAGCAGTTTGAAGGCAATCCTCAGGACCCAGCATTTT	CASSLKAILRTQHF